This TCR beta chain was captured by sequencing in a study of T cell responses to AZD1222 COVID-19 vaccine. This CDR3 is 11 amino acids long. Germline CDR1 is MDHEN and CDR2 is SYDVKM. V was trimmed by 6 bases and J by 5 bases, leaving 7 bases between them. TCRdb's copy holds only in-frame clones and misses some; the assay was immunoSEQ multiplex PCR. The table has 130,000 or so clones, roughly 86% seen once. The receptor's source is an adult in good health. This chain uses TRBV28 with TRBJ1-1; no definite D call. The sequencing used peripheral blood, collected on day 0 of AZD1222 vaccination. The CDR3: CASRVGTEAFF. As DNA, the CDR3 is TGTGCCAGCAGAGTGGGAACTGAAGCTTTCTTT.